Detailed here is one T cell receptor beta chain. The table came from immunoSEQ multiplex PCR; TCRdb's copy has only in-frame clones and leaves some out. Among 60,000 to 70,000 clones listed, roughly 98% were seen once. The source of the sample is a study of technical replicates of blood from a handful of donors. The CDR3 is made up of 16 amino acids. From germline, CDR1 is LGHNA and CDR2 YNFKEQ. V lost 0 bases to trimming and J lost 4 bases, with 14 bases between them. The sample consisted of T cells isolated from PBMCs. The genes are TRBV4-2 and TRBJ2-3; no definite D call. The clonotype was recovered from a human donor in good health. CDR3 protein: CASSQDNRARADTQYF. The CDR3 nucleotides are TGTGCCAGCAGCCAAGATAATAGAGCCCGGGCAGATACGCAGTATTTT.